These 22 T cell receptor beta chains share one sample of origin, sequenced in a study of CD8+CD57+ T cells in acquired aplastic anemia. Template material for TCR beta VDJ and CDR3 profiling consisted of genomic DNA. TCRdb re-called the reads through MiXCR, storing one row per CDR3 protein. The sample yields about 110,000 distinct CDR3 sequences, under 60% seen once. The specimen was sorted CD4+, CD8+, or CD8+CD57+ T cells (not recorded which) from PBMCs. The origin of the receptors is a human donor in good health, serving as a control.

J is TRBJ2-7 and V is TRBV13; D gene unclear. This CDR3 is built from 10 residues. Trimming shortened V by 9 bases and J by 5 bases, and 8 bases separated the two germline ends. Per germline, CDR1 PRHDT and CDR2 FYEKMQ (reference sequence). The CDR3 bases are TGTGCCAGTGGGTGGGACGAGCAGTACTTC. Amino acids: CASGWDEQYF.

The CDR3 spells CATSDSTGGYTF. CDR3 coding DNA: TGTGCCACCAGTGACTCAACAGGCGGCTACACCTTC. This chain links TRBV24-1 with TRBJ1-2, with TRBD1 as a possible D gene (5 bases). There are 12 residues in the CDR3. Trimming shortened V by 4 bases and J by 8 bases, and 10 bases separated the two germline ends. Germline CDR1 reads KGHDR; CDR2 reads SFDVKD.

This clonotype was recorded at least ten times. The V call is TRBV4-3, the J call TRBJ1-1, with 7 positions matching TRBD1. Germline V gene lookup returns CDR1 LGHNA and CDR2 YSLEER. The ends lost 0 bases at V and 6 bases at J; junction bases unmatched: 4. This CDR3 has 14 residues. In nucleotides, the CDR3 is TGCGCCAGCAGCCAAGAGGCAGGGGGACCTGAAGCTTTCTTT. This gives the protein CASSQEAGGPEAFF.

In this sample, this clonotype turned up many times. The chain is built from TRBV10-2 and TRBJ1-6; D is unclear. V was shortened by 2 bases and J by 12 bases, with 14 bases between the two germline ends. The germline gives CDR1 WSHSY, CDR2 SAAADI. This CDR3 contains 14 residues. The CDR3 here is CASSEAVRREPLHF. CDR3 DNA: TGCGCCAGCAGTGAGGCTGTTCGAAGGGAACCCCTCCACTTT.

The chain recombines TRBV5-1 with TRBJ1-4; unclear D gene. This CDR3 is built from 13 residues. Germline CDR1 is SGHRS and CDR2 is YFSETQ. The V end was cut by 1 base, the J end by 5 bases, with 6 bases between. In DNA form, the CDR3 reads TGCGCCAGCAGCTTGACAGACAATGAAAAACTGTTTTTT. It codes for CASSLTDNEKLFF.

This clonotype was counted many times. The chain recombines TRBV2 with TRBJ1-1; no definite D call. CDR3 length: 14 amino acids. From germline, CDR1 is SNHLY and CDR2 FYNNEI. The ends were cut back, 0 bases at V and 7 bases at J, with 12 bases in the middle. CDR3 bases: TGTGCCAGCAGTGAAGCGCCAAGGTTGGGTGAAGCTTTCTTT. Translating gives CASSEAPRLGEAFF.

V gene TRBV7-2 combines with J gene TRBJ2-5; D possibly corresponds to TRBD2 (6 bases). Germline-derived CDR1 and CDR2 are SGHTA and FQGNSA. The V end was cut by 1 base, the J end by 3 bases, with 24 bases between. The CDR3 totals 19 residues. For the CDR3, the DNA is TGTGCCAGCAGCTTAGACTCCGGCTGGGCGAGCGGGCGAGAAGAGACCCAGTACTTC. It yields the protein CASSLDSGWASGREETQYF.

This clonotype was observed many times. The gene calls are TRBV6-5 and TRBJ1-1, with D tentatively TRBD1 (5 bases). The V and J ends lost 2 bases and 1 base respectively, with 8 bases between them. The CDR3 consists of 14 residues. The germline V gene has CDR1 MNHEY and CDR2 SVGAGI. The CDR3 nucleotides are TGTGCCAGCAGTTACCGGGACCGGAACACTGAAGCTTTCTTT. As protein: CASSYRDRNTEAFF.

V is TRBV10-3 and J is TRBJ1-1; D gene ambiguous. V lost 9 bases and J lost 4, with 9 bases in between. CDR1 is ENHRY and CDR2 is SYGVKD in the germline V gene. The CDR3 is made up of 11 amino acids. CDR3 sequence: CAISSGTEAFF. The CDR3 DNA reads TGTGCCATTTCGAGCGGCACTGAAGCTTTCTTT.

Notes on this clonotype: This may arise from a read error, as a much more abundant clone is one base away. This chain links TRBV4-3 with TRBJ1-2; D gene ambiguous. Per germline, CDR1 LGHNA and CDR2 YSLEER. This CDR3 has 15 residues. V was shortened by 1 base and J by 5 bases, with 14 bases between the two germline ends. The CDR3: CASSQGWGAEYGYTF. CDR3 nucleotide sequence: TGCGCCAGCAGCCAAGGTTGGGGAGCGGAGTATGGCTACACCTTC.

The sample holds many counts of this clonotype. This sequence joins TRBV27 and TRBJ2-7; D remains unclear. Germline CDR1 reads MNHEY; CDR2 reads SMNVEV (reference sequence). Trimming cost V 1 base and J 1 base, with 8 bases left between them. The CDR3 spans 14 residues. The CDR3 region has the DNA TGTGCCAGCAGTTTATTACCACGATCCTACGAGCAGTACTTC. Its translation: CASSLLPRSYEQYF.

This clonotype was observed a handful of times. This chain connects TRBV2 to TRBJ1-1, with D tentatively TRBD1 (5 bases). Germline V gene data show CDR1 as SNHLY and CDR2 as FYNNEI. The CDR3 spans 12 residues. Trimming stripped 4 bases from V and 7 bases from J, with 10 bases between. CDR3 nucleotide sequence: TGTGCCAGCAGTGCGGGGGATGGTGAAGCTTTCTTT. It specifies CASSAGDGEAFF.

This CDR3 is CASSEALQGAGDTQYF. CDR3 coding DNA: TGCGCCAGCAGTGAAGCCTTACAGGGGGCAGGAGATACGCAGTATTTT. This chain connects TRBV10-1 to TRBJ2-3, with 9 bases lining up with TRBD1. This CDR3 region has 16 residues. Per the germline V gene, CDR1 is WNHNN and CDR2 is SYGVQD (reference sequence). Germline trimming cut 3 bases from V and 5 bases from J; bases unmatched to any gene: 9.

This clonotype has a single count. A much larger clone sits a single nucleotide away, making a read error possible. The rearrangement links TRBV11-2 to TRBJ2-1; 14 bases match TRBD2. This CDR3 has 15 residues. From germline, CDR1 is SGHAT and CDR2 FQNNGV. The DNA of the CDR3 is TGTGCCAGCAGCCCCGGGACTAGCGGGGGCAATAAGCAGTTCTTC. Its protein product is CASSPGTSGGNKQFF.

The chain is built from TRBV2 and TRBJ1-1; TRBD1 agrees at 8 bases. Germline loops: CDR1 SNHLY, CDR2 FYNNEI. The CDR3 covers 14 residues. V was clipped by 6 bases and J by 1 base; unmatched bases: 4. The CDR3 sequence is CASSRTGRNTEAFF. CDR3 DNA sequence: TGTGCCAGCAGCCGGACAGGGAGGAACACTGAAGCTTTCTTT.

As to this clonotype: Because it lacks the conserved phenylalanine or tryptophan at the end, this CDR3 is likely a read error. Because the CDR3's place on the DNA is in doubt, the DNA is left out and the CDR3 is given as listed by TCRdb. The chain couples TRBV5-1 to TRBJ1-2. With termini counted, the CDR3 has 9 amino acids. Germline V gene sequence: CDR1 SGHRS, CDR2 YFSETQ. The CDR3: CASSLGASY.

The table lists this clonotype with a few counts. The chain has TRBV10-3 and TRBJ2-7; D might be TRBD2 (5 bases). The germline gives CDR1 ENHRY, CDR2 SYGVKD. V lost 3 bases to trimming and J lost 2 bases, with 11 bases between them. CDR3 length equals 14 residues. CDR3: CAISDEGRTYEQYF. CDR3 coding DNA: TGTGCCATCAGTGACGAGGGAAGAACCTACGAGCAGTACTTC.

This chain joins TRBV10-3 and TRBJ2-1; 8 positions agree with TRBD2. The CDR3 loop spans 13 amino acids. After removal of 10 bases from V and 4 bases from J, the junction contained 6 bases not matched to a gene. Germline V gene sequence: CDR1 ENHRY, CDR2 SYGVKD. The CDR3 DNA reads TGTGCCACCGGGGGGGCCTGGTACAATGAGCAGTTCTTC. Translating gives CATGGAWYNEQFF.

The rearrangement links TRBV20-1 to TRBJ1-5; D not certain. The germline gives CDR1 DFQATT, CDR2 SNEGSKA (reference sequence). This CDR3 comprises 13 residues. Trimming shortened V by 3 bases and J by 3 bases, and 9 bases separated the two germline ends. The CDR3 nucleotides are TGCAGTGCTAGGGACGGATTCAATCAGCCCCAGCATTTT. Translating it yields CSARDGFNQPQHF.

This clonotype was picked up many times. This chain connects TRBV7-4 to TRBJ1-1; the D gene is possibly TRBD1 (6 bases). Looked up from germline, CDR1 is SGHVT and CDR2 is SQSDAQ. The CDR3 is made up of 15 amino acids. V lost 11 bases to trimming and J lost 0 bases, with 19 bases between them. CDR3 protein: CAGYRVHDLNTEAFF. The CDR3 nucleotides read TGTGCCGGATACAGGGTCCACGACTTGAACACTGAAGCTTTCTTT. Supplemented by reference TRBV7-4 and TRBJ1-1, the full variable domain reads GAGVSQSPRYKVAKRGRDVALRCDSISGHVTLYWYRQTLGQGSEVLTYSQSDAQRDKSGRPSGRFSAERPERSVSTLKIQRTEQGDSAVYLCAGYRVHDLNTEAFFGQGTRLTVV.

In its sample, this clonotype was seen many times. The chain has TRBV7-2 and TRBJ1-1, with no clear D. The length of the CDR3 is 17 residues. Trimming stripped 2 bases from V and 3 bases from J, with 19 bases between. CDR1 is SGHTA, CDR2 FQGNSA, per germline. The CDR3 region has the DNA TGTGCCAGCAGCTTAAGTATAGTCCCCACGGCCGACACTGAAGCTTTCTTT. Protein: CASSLSIVPTADTEAFF.

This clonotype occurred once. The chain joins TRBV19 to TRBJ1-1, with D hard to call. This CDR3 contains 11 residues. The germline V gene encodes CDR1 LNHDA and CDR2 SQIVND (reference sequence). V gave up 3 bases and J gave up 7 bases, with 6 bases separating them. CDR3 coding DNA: TGTGCCAGTAGTATGGACGGTGAAGCTTTCTTT. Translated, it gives CASSMDGEAFF.